This TCR beta chain was captured in a study of blood T cells in healthy people across ages (dated by TCRdb to about 2015). Notes on the research overall: In model experiments, template switching captured about one uniquely barcoded TCR beta cDNA molecule for every two T cells. Donors of different ages were randomly distributed across sequencing lanes to avoid experimental bias. To track age-related changes in TCR beta repertoire diversity, the study relied on deep sequencing normalized with unique cDNA molecular identifiers. Donors were grouped into four age groups: young (average about 15 years), middle-aged (over 35), aged (over 55) and long-lived (just over 80). Two additional independent replicas of 1 million unique cDNA reads from the same blood draw were analyzed for two donors (one aged 18 to 30 and one aged 80 or older).

The receptor library was made with 5' RACE. The sequencer listed for this sample is Illumina HiSeq 2500. A second about 7 to 12 cycle PCR used a sample-barcoded 5' primer and a J-beta primer mix. A unique molecular identifier was introduced onto each TCR beta cDNA molecule by a template-switch 5' adaptor carrying 12 random nucleotides. At least 2.5 million CDR3-containing paired-end reads were obtained from each sample. First-strand cDNA was synthesized from all RNA with the Mint cDNA synthesis kit, primed by a TRBC-specific oligonucleotide. Following uracil-DNA glycosylase treatment, a first 18-cycle PCR with universal primers M1SS and BC2_uni_R was performed on all cDNA. The authors' pipeline ran thus. Each sample was normalized by randomly selecting 1 million high-quality reads, each carrying a distinct molecular identifier. Reads sharing molecular identifiers were discarded rather than binned into consensus sequences. MiTCR, set to a Q25 quality threshold and the strictest error-elimination algorithm, was used for CDR3 identification, clonotype clustering and error correction. A nonparametric unseen species model with Euler transformation was used to estimate lower-bound total TCR beta diversity. Through fastp at Q25 and MiXCR, TCRdb rebuilt clones from the public reads, retaining in-frame beta chains. Entries that share a CDR3 protein sequence are merged under the most common genes and DNA. The V and J calls come from TCRdb's annotation, not from the publication. A total of 550,000 to 750,000 distinct CDR3 sequences appear in this sample, around a fifth of them only once. The top ten hold 3.5% to 4% of the sample.

For CDR1 and CDR2, the germline V gene (reference sequence) lists SEHNR and FQNEAQ. CDR3 length: 16 amino acids, cysteine to phenylalanine. Only the CDR3 portion is preserved as DNA: 48 bases, with reading frame beginning at the first base. Points the paper makes about the study in general: Because the CMV infection status of the donors was unknown, age-related changes in expanded clonotypes may potentially have been confounded. Since profiling was done on bulk unsorted PBMCs, naive and antigen-experienced compartments could not be conclusively compared. Estimates of total diversity based on one million sequenced T cells were considered lower bounds and underestimates. Compared with the aged group, the long-lived group had more naive CD4+ T cells, fewer expanded clones and increased TCR diversity, suggesting age selection. There was a strong correlation between observed TCR beta diversity and the percentage of naive T cells measured by flow cytometry. As age increased, observed TCR beta diversity per million T cells dropped in a roughly linear way, and a significant reduction was already evident by age 40.

The donors were under 40 Caucasian individuals from Russia, aged 6 to 90 years, who were systemically healthy. About 10 milliliters of peripheral blood were collected from each donor into EDTA-treated Vacutainer tubes. Ficoll-Paque density-gradient centrifugation was used to isolate PBMCs, with at least 6.5 million obtained per sample. Total RNA was extracted from PBMCs with Trizol reagent, with at least 6 micrograms obtained per sample. For every donor, flow cytometry on a PBMC aliquot measured the percentage of naive CD45RAhigh/CD27high T cells. As regards this clonotype: It has no known antigen specificity. No much larger clonotype is one base removed from it; base qualities were not supplied.

The V gene is TRBV7-9 and the J gene is TRBJ2-5, with no confidently assigned D gene. The DNA end is a closer match to TRBJ2-1, so the J assignment may be wrong. The source is a man aged 65 to 85 in good health. The sequenced sample was blood. The CDR3 loop reads CASSLPGRLTANEQFF. The DNA reads TGTGCCAGCAGCTTACCGGGCAGGCTAACGGCGAATGAGCAGTTCTTC.